Shown below are 30 T cell receptor beta chains from a single sample sequenced in a study of T cells in Graves' hyperthyroidism and ophthalmopathy. Amplified TCR beta CDR3 regions derived from RNA transcripts. TCR CDR3 regions were first amplified by RT-PCR with HTBI primers. TCRdb re-called the multiplex PCR reads with MiXCR, one entry per CDR3 protein. The sample holds a few hundred thousand distinct CDR3 sequences; about a sixth are singletons and the top ten take 17%. Sequenced material: blood. The receptors were sampled from a woman aged 18-29 years with Graves' ophthalmopathy.

The chain employs TRBV20-1 and TRBJ2-4, with D unclear. The CDR3 spans 11 residues. V lost 7 bases and J 11 bases, leaving 15 bases between the germline ends. Germline-derived CDR1 and CDR2 are DFQATT and SNEGSKA (reference sequence). The CDR3 sequence: CSVISEEFQYF. The CDR3 DNA reads as TGCAGTGTCATTTCCGAGGAATTTCAGTACTTC.

This clonotype occurred a few times. The CDR3 sequence: CATSNTGYNEQFF. CDR3 in DNA: TGTGCCACCTCCAATACAGGCTACAATGAGCAGTTCTTC. This chain links TRBV15 with TRBJ2-1; tentatively, D is TRBD1 (5 bases). V gave up 8 bases and J gave up 3 bases, with 11 bases separating them. This CDR3 region has 13 residues. Per germline, CDR1 LNHNV and CDR2 YYDKDF (reference sequence).

This clonotype was counted only a few times. The V call is TRBV28, the J call TRBJ1-3, with D unresolved. This CDR3 comprises 13 residues. CDR1 is MDHEN and CDR2 is SYDVKM in the germline V gene. With 2 bases removed from V and 2 bases from J, the gap between germline ends came to 4 bases. The CDR3 DNA reads TGTGCCAGCAGTTTAGGGGCTGGAAACACCATATATTTT. It specifies CASSLGAGNTIYF.

This clonotype was counted a few times. This chain joins TRBV19 and TRBJ1-2; 10 bases fit TRBD1. In germline, CDR1 is LNHDA, CDR2 SQIVND (reference sequence). There are 15 residues in the CDR3. Unmatched junction bases numbered 5, after V lost 4 bases and J lost 3 bases. CDR3 in amino acids: CASSTQGTGDYGYTF. In nucleotides, the CDR3 is TGTGCCAGTAGTACCCAAGGGACAGGGGACTATGGCTACACCTTC.

This clonotype has only a few counts. The chain uses TRBV5-1 and TRBJ2-5, with D maybe TRBD2 (6 bases). CDR1 and CDR2 (germline): SGHRS, YFSETQ. CDR3 length: 17 amino acids. Trimming took 4 bases from V and 4 from J, leaving 23 bases between them. The CDR3 loop is CASSQPPERALLETQYF. The CDR3 DNA reads TGCGCCAGCAGCCAACCACCAGAGCGGGCGCTTTTAGAGACCCAGTACTTC.

This clonotype was found many times. This chain connects TRBV2 to TRBJ1-5, with no clear D. Germline V gene data show CDR1 as SNHLY and CDR2 as FYNNEI. The CDR3 sequence is 14 residues long. V lost 4 bases, J lost 5 bases, and 12 bases lay in between. The CDR3 is CASSGPLPHQPQHF. CDR3 in DNA: TGTGCCAGCAGTGGGCCTTTACCCCATCAGCCCCAGCATTTT.

This clonotype was detected only a few times. This sequence joins TRBV7-3 and TRBJ2-1, with 8 bases identical to TRBD1. The CDR3 extends over 15 amino acids. Germline-derived CDR1 and CDR2 are SGHTA and FQGTGA. V was clipped by 5 bases and J by 6 bases; unmatched bases: 9. This CDR3 is CASSLRQGTFNEQFF. The CDR3 DNA reads as TGTGCCAGCAGCCTGCGACAGGGGACGTTCAATGAGCAGTTCTTC. The variable domain in full, with the rest retrieved from reference TRBV7-3 and TRBJ2-1, is GAGVSQTPSNKVTEKGKYVELRCDPISGHTALYWYRQSLGQGPEFLIYFQGTGAADDSGLPNDRFFAVRPEGSVSTLKIQRTERGDSAVYLCASSLRQGTFNEQFFGPGTRLTVL.

This clonotype appeared many times. CDR3 sequence (DNA): TGTGCCAGCAGCTTAGTCGGCAGTAACCAAGAGACCCAGTACTTC. This translates into CASSLVGSNQETQYF. The gene calls are TRBV7-2 and TRBJ2-5; D gene ambiguous. Per the germline V gene, CDR1 is SGHTA and CDR2 is FQGNSA. This CDR3 comprises 15 residues. V lost 1 base to trimming and J lost 0 bases, with 9 bases between them.

V usage is TRBV5-8 and J usage is TRBJ1-1; 10 bases are a match to TRBD1. The germline V gene has CDR1 SGHTS and CDR2 YDEGEE. The V gene end was trimmed by 4 bases and the J gene end by 4 bases; junction bases not matched to a gene: 7. The length of the CDR3 is 15 residues. CDR3 coding DNA: TGTGCCAGCAGCGACACGGGACAGGGGCTCACTGAAGCTTTCTTT. This translates into CASSDTGQGLTEAFF.

To note about this clonotype: Being one base from a much bigger clone, this may be a read error. The V call is TRBV28, the J call TRBJ1-5; weak D call: TRBD1 (5 bases). Looked up from germline, CDR1 is MDHEN and CDR2 is SYDVKM. V was shortened by 7 bases and J by 1 base, with 11 bases between the two germline ends. The CDR3 is made up of 14 amino acids. CDR3 amino acids: CASMGVRSNQPQHF. The CDR3, as DNA: TGTGCCAGCATGGGGGTGAGAAGCAATCAGCCCCAGCATTTT.

The chain joins TRBV7-2 to TRBJ2-3; D may be TRBD2 (5 bases). Trimming stripped 4 bases from V and 6 bases from J, with 14 bases between. Germline V gene data show CDR1 as SGHTA and CDR2 as FQGNSA. The CDR3 contains 14 residues. The CDR3, as DNA: TGTGCCAGCAGCTCGCAAGGTAGCGCCGATACGCAGTATTTT. As protein: CASSSQGSADTQYF.

This clonotype came up many times. This sequence joins TRBV28 and TRBJ1-2, with D possibly matching TRBD1 (6 bases). The CDR3 runs to 15 residues. Germline V gene lookup returns CDR1 MDHEN and CDR2 SYDVKM. The V and J ends lost 1 base and 7 bases respectively, with 16 bases between them. CDR3 DNA sequence: TGTGCCAGCAGTTTATCCCAGGGGTTAAAGGGTGGCTACACCTTC. Residues: CASSLSQGLKGGYTF.

This rearrangement joins TRBV9 to TRBJ1-2, with TRBD1 matching 7 bases. The CDR3 covers 15 residues. CDR1 SGDLS and CDR2 YYNGEE come from the germline V gene. The trim removed 1 base at V and 4 bases at J, leaving 7 bases unmatched. DNA of the CDR3: TGTGCCAGCAGCGTAACGACAGGGACTAGCTATGGCTACACCTTC. It specifies CASSVTTGTSYGYTF. Full variable domain (outside the CDR3, taken from reference TRBV9 and TRBJ1-2): DSGVTQTPKHLITATGQRVTLRCSPRSGDLSVYWYQQSLDQGLQFLIQYYNGEERAKGNILERFSAQQFPDLHSELNLSSLELGDSALYFCASSVTTGTSYGYTFGSGTRLTVV.

This clonotype was observed a few times. The chain recombines TRBV10-3 with TRBJ1-5, with D perhaps matching TRBD1 (5 bases). The germline V gene encodes CDR1 ENHRY and CDR2 SYGVKD. V lost 1 base and J lost 3, with 7 bases in between. The CDR3 covers 14 residues. The CDR3, as DNA: TGTGCCATCAGTGAGTACGGGACCAATCAGCCCCAGCATTTT. It codes for CAISEYGTNQPQHF.

This chain links TRBV18 with TRBJ2-1; D may be TRBD1 (5 bases). V was clipped by 3 bases and J by 5 bases, with 11 bases between them. CDR1 and CDR2 (germline): KGHSH, LQKENI. The CDR3 length is 14 residues. The CDR3 sequence is CASSPPDKNNEQFF. The CDR3 DNA reads TGTGCCAGCTCACCCCCGGACAAGAACAATGAGCAGTTCTTC.

A remark on this clonotype: A junction boundary mismatches the germline segment, possibly from a read error. This chain links TRBV6-2 or TRBV6-3 with TRBJ2-7; TRBD2 might be the D (7 bases). Germline V lookup: CDR1 MNHEY, CDR2 SVGEGT. The CDR3 has 15 residues. DNA of the CDR3: TGTGTCAGCAGGACAGCTAGCGGCCCCTCCTACGAGCAGTACTTC. This gives the protein CVSRTASGPSYEQYF.

The CDR3 sequence: CASSTGGGLDGYTF. CDR3 DNA: TGTGCCAGCAGCACCGGGGGGGGGCTGGATGGCTACACCTTC. The chain employs TRBV7-9 and TRBJ1-2, with D possibly TRBD1 on 6 matching bases. With 5 bases removed from V and 6 bases from J, the gap between germline ends came to 16 bases. The CDR3 runs 14 residues. Germline CDR1 SEHNR, CDR2 FQNEAQ (reference sequence).

This clonotype was seen repeatedly, ten times or more. The chain links TRBV2 to TRBJ1-5; tentative D call: TRBD1 (5 bases). The CDR3 totals 14 residues. The germline V gene has CDR1 SNHLY and CDR2 FYNNEI. V lost 6 bases, J lost 5 bases, and 14 bases lay in between. As DNA, the CDR3 is TGTGCCAGCAGGAGCGAGGGGCACGATCAGCCCCAGCATTTT. This translates into CASRSEGHDQPQHF.

This clonotype was counted once. The V and J genes are TRBV10-3 and TRBJ1-1; D might be TRBD1 (5 bases). Trimming removed 3 bases at V and 4 bases at J, with 15 bases between. There are 15 residues in the CDR3. Germline lookup yields CDR1 ENHRY and CDR2 SYGVKD. DNA of the CDR3: TGTGCCATCAGTGATACCCCCCGGGGGGGCACTGAAGCTTTCTTT. This codes for CAISDTPRGGTEAFF.

This clonotype was seen many times. V and J are TRBV11-2 and TRBJ1-1; no clear D. V lost 1 base and J 4 bases, leaving 10 bases between the germline ends. The CDR3 covers 14 residues. CDR1 is SGHAT, CDR2 FQNNGV, per germline. CDR3 in amino acids: CASSLASYATEAFF. The CDR3 region has the DNA TGTGCCAGCAGCTTAGCTTCATATGCCACTGAAGCTTTCTTT.

This clonotype has just a few counts. V and J are TRBV10-2 and TRBJ2-5, with D hard to call. Germline V gene sequence: CDR1 WSHSY, CDR2 SAAADI. V dropped 0 bases and J dropped 3 bases, with 2 bases sitting between them. The CDR3 covers 12 residues. The chain's CDR3 is CASSESKETQYF. The CDR3 coding sequence is TGCGCCAGCAGTGAGTCGAAAGAGACCCAGTACTTC.

Turning to this clonotype: Given a much more abundant clone one base away, this may be a read error. This CDR3 is CASSQGSGGIANTGELVF. The CDR3 DNA sequence: TGTGCCAGCAGCCAAGGTAGCGGGGGGATCGCGAACACCGGGGAGCTGGTTTTT. The rearrangement links TRBV3-1 to TRBJ2-2; 10 bases map to TRBD2. The CDR3 is made up of 18 amino acids. Germline values: CDR1 LGHDT, CDR2 YNNKEL (reference sequence).

This clonotype was counted between two and nine times. This chain links TRBV6-6 with TRBJ1-4, with 11 bases that match TRBD1. Looked up from germline, CDR1 is MNHNY and CDR2 is SVGAGI (reference sequence). The CDR3 sequence is 17 residues long. With V trimmed by 2 bases and J by 5 bases, 7 bases remained unmatched. This CDR3 reads CASSYEGQGGRNEKLFF. The CDR3 bases are TGTGCCAGCAGTTACGAGGGACAGGGGGGACGAAATGAAAAACTGTTTTTT.

This sequence joins TRBV7-9 and TRBJ2-4, with 9 bases matching TRBD1. V dropped 3 bases and J dropped 1; count of bases not matched to a gene: 1. Germline assignment: CDR1 SEHNR and CDR2 FQNEAQ (reference sequence). This CDR3 is built from 15 residues. DNA for the CDR3: TGTGCCAGCAGCTTGACAGGGGGTGCCAAAAACATTCAGTACTTC. Its translation: CASSLTGGAKNIQYF.

This clonotype was recorded at least ten times. The J gene is TRBJ2-7, the V gene TRBV3-1, with TRBD1 identical over 9 bases. J lost 4 bases, V lost 1 base, and 5 bases had no gene match. The CDR3 is made up of 15 amino acids. Germline loops: CDR1 LGHDT, CDR2 YNNKEL (reference sequence). CDR3 bases: TGTGCCAGCAGCCAAGCTTCGGGACAGGGTTACGAGCAGTACTTC. This gives the protein CASSQASGQGYEQYF.

This clonotype was seen many times. This rearrangement joins TRBV28 to TRBJ2-7; the D gene is possibly TRBD1 (6 bases). V was trimmed by 6 bases and J by 7 bases, leaving 16 bases between them. The CDR3 spans 13 residues. Per germline, CDR1 MDHEN and CDR2 SYDVKM. The CDR3 region has the DNA TGTGCCAGCAGAAGGGGACACGGGTTGGAGCAGTACTTC. This sequence encodes CASRRGHGLEQYF. The full variable domain, in which reference TRBV28 and TRBJ2-7 provide the parts outside the CDR3, is DVKVTQSSRYLVKRTGEKVFLECVQDMDHENMFWYRQDPGLGLRLIYFSYDVKMKEKGDIPEGYSVSREKKERFSLILESASTNQTSMYLCASRRGHGLEQYFGPGTRLTVT.

This clonotype was found once. V gene TRBV10-3 combines with J gene TRBJ2-2; possible D gene TRBD2, 7 bases. V was shortened by 6 bases and J by 3 bases, with 11 bases between the two germline ends. Germline lookup yields CDR1 ENHRY and CDR2 SYGVKD. The CDR3 spans 14 residues. The CDR3 nucleotides read TGTGCCATCAGCGGGGGGCCGGACACCGGGGAGCTGTTTTTT. It codes for CAISGGPDTGELFF.

The V gene is TRBV6-1, the J gene TRBJ1-4, with a possible D match to TRBD1 (5 bases). There are 15 residues in the CDR3. Trimming removed 6 bases at V and 1 base at J, with 12 bases between. Germline CDR1 and CDR2: MNHNS and SASEGT. CDR3 in DNA: TGTGCCAGCAGGGATACAGGAGGAACTAATGAAAAACTGTTTTTT. Translating it yields CASRDTGGTNEKLFF.

This clonotype was observed many times. J is TRBJ1-6 and V is TRBV6-1, with TRBD1 matching over 11 bases. The CDR3 extends over 19 amino acids. V dropped 5 bases and J dropped 9; count of bases not matched to a gene: 18. Germline V gene data show CDR1 as MNHNS and CDR2 as SASEGT. In DNA form, the CDR3 reads TGTGCCAGCAGTTCCGATCCCGGGACAGGGGGGTCGTACATTTCACCCCTCCACTTT. It yields the protein CASSSDPGTGGSYISPLHF.

This clonotype was found many times. The V and J genes are TRBV13 and TRBJ2-3, with TRBD2 matching 7 bases. From germline, CDR1 is PRHDT and CDR2 FYEKMQ (reference sequence). The V segment lost 6 bases and the J segment 2 bases; nucleotides outside the gene matches: 11. There are 16 residues in the CDR3. DNA of the CDR3: TGTGCCAGCAGAACAACGGAGCGGGGCGCCACAGATACGCAGTATTTT. Translated, it gives CASRTTERGATDTQYF.